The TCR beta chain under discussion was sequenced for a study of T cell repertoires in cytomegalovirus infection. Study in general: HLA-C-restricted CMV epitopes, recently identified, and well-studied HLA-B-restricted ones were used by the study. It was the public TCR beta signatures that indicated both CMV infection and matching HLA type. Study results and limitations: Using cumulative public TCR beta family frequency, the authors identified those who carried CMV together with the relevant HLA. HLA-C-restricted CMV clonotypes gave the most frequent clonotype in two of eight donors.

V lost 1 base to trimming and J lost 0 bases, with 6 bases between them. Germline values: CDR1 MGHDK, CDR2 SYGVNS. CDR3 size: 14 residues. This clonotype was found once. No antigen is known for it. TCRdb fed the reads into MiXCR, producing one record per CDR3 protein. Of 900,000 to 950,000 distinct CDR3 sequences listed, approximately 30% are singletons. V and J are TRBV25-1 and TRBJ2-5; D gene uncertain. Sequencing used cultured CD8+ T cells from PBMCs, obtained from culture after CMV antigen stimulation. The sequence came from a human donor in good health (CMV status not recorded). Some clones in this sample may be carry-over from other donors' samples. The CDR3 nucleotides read TGTGCCAGCAGTGAATCTGTACACCAAGAGACCCAGTACTTC. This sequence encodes CASSESVHQETQYF.